The 30 T cell receptor beta chains below come from one sample, sequenced in a study of cytomegalovirus exposure and HLA in healthy donors. The PCR contained 60 Vbeta and 13 Jbeta primers. Assay used: immunoSEQ multiplex PCR; TCRdb lists only in-frame clones, some missing. In the table there are under 70,000 clones, 68% of which are singletons. Input material: PBMCs. These receptors were obtained from a woman in her 30s in good health and CMV-seronegative.

A few counts support this clone. This chain joins TRBV11-1 and TRBJ2-2; D is uncertain. Germline CDR1 and CDR2: SGHAT and FQDESV (reference sequence). The CDR3 has 13 residues. The germline V and J ends were trimmed by 5 bases and 2 bases, with 6 bases remaining between them. DNA of the CDR3: TGTGCCAGCAGCCCGGTTAACACCGGGGAGCTGTTTTTT. Translated: CASSPVNTGELFF.

This clone was seen only a few times. This chain uses TRBV2 with TRBJ2-7, with a possible D match to TRBD1 (6 bases). V lost 5 bases and J 5 bases, leaving 13 bases between the germline ends. Germline values: CDR1 SNHLY, CDR2 FYNNEI. This CDR3 has 13 residues. DNA of the CDR3: TGTGCCAGCAGTTCACAGGGTTTCGACGAGCAGTACTTC. Amino acids: CASSSQGFDEQYF.

J is TRBJ2-1 and V is TRBV15, with no clear D. Trimming left V 4 bases short and J 6 bases short, with 16 bases between. The CDR3 runs to 15 residues. Germline V gene lookup returns CDR1 LNHNV and CDR2 YYDKDF (reference sequence). Written as DNA, the CDR3 is TGTGCCACCAGCAAAGTGGAATCAGGTTTCAATGAGCAGTTCTTC. It encodes CATSKVESGFNEQFF.

For this clone: Other DNA sequences within the sample encode an identical CDR3. This sequence joins TRBV7-2 and TRBJ2-7; D ambiguous. V lost 1 base and J lost 0, with 7 bases in between. The CDR3 has 14 residues. Per germline, CDR1 SGHTA and CDR2 FQGNSA. CDR3 DNA: TGTGCCAGCAGCTTAGATCCCAGCTCCTACGAGCAGTACTTC. This encodes CASSLDPSSYEQYF.

The sample holds one count of this clone. This chain joins TRBV5-1 and TRBJ1-6; no clear D gene. The CDR3 contains 16 residues. In germline, CDR1 is SGHRS, CDR2 YFSETQ. V was shortened by 0 bases and J by 9 bases, with 16 bases between the two germline ends. CDR3 sequence (DNA): TGCGCCAGCAGCTTGGGAACATCCAGCCGGGGTTCACCCCTCCACTTT. Translated: CASSLGTSSRGSPLHF.

This sequence joins TRBV28 and TRBJ2-5, with 8 bases matching TRBD2. The ends lost 4 bases at V and 9 bases at J; junction bases unmatched: 10. The V gene's germline CDR1 is MDHEN and CDR2 SYDVKM. CDR3 length: 14 residues. The CDR3 is CASSSGGGRWAQYF. CDR3 sequence (DNA): TGTGCCAGCAGTTCCGGGGGGGGCCGATGGGCCCAGTACTTC.

The chain recombines TRBV4-1 with TRBJ2-5; 12 nucleotides agree with TRBD1. The CDR3 is made up of 15 amino acids. Losses at the gene ends were 8 bases for V and 5 bases for J; bases not matched to a gene: 9. Germline values: CDR1 MGHRA, CDR2 YSYEKL. CDR3 region: CASATGTGGFETQYF. The CDR3, as DNA: TGCGCCAGCGCCACCGGGACAGGGGGCTTCGAGACCCAGTACTTC.

This clone has more than one count but fewer than ten. The junction departs from germline at one end; a sequencing error may be responsible. The chain couples TRBV9 to TRBJ1-2; D is undetermined. The V gene's germline CDR1 is SGDLS and CDR2 YYNGEE. The CDR3 contains 11 residues. The CDR3 DNA sequence: TGCAACCGAAGGAGTTTCTATGGCTACACCTTC. This encodes CNRRSFYGYTF.

V gene TRBV2 combines with J gene TRBJ2-5, with a possible D match to TRBD1 (5 bases). CDR1 is SNHLY, CDR2 FYNNEI, per germline. V gave up 6 bases and J gave up 4 bases, with 18 bases separating them. The CDR3 covers 15 residues. CDR3 nucleotide sequence: TGTGCCAGCAGCGACCCCAACAAAAGGGGAGAGACCCAGTACTTC. Translating it yields CASSDPNKRGETQYF.

The chain uses TRBV7-9 and TRBJ2-3; 15 bases are a match to TRBD2. Germline trimming cut 5 bases from V and 3 bases from J; bases unmatched to any gene: 3. The V gene's germline CDR1 is SEHNR and CDR2 FQNEAQ (reference sequence). The CDR3 is 16 residues long. CDR3 DNA: TGTGCCAGCAGCCCCGGACTAGCGGGGGGGACAGATACGCAGTATTTT. Protein sequence: CASSPGLAGGTDTQYF.

This chain joins TRBV16 and TRBJ2-7; a weak D match, TRBD1 (6 bases). Trimming took 0 bases from V and 3 from J, leaving 9 bases between them. The CDR3 loop spans 14 amino acids. Germline values: CDR1 KGHSY, CDR2 FQNENV. CDR3 nucleotides: TGTGCCAGCAGCCAATCTTTAGGGGGCTACGAGCAGTACTTC. This codes for CASSQSLGGYEQYF.

The chain has TRBV28 and TRBJ1-6, with 8 bases that match TRBD1. V gave up 7 bases and J gave up 10 bases; unmatched junction bases: 6. CDR3 length equals 13 residues. Germline V gene data show CDR1 as MDHEN and CDR2 as SYDVKM. The CDR3 coding sequence is TGTGCCAGCATAGGACAGGGAGCCTCACCCCTCCACTTT. Translation gives CASIGQGASPLHF.

The sample holds a few counts of this clone. V usage is TRBV11-3 and J usage is TRBJ1-1; D possibly corresponds to TRBD1 (6 bases). CDR1 is SGHNT, CDR2 YENEEA, per germline. The V end lost 2 bases, the J end lost 7 bases, and 11 bases lay between the germline ends. The CDR3 runs 13 residues. CDR3 sequence: CASSLTQGGEAFF. The CDR3 DNA follows: TGTGCCAGCAGCTTAACACAGGGCGGTGAAGCTTTCTTT.

The chain has TRBV2 and TRBJ2-1, with 7 bases identical to TRBD1. V was pared by 4 bases and J by 3 bases, with 6 bases of the junction left unmatched. This CDR3 is built from 15 residues. Per germline, CDR1 SNHLY and CDR2 FYNNEI. The CDR3 protein is CASSVGQGVYNEQFF. The CDR3 DNA reads TGTGCCAGCAGTGTGGGGCAGGGGGTCTACAATGAGCAGTTCTTC.

This clone was seen a handful of times. The V call is TRBV29-1, the J call TRBJ2-3; 10 positions match TRBD1. The J segment lost 2 bases and the V segment lost 7 bases, leaving 3 bases of the junction unmatched. The germline V gene encodes CDR1 SQVTM and CDR2 ANQGSEA. This CDR3 is 13 amino acids long. CDR3 sequence (DNA): TGCAGCGGGGACAGGGGTAACACAGATACGCAGTATTTT. This gives the protein CSGDRGNTDTQYF.

This clone was observed a few times. The gene calls are TRBV4-2 and TRBJ2-7; TRBD2 is a possible D gene (6 bases). This CDR3 is built from 14 residues. V gave up 1 base and J gave up 2 bases, with 9 bases separating them. Germline CDR1 LGHNA, CDR2 YNFKEQ. The chain's CDR3 is CASSQGGEAYEQYF. DNA for the CDR3: TGTGCCAGCAGCCAAGGCGGGGAAGCCTACGAGCAGTACTTC.

This clone turned up a few times. The chain joins TRBV5-6 to TRBJ2-5; 7 nucleotides agree with TRBD2. The J call may be wrong; the DNA end is better matched by TRBJ2-7. Germline V gives CDR1 SGHDT, CDR2 YYEEEE. CDR3 size: 13 residues. CDR3 DNA sequence: TGTGCCAGCACCCTCCGGGGGGACTACGAGCAGTACTTC. It translates to CASTLRGDYEQYF.

The chain carries TRBV6-5 and TRBJ2-1; TRBD2 agrees at 10 bases. CDR3 length: 15 amino acids. V shed 2 bases and J 8 bases; nucleotides not matched to a gene: 6. Germline-derived CDR1 and CDR2 are MNHEY and SVGAGI. The DNA for the CDR3 is TGTGCCAGCAGTTACCAAGCGGGGGGGCTGTATGAGCAGTTCTTC. It yields the protein CASSYQAGGLYEQFF.

The rearrangement joins TRBV6-6 to TRBJ1-2; perhaps TRBD1 as D (5 bases). V was cut by 6 bases and J by 6 bases, with 14 bases left in between. CDR1 and CDR2 from the germline V gene are MNHNY and SVGAGI (reference sequence). CDR3 length: 13 residues. CDR3: CASSKGGGDGYTF. Here the CDR3 DNA reads TGTGCCAGCAGCAAAGGCGGAGGGGATGGCTACACCTTC.

This clone was seen only a few times. The chain links TRBV30 to TRBJ2-1; 7 bases are a match to TRBD2. The germline V gene encodes CDR1 GTSNPN and CDR2 SVGIG (reference sequence). The CDR3 contains 14 residues. V lost 2 bases and J lost 3; bases outside the gene matches: 4. DNA of the CDR3: TGTGCCTGGAGTTCCAAGCGGGGCTACAATGAGCAGTTCTTC. Its protein is CAWSSKRGYNEQFF.

This clone was counted only a few times. This sequence joins TRBV5-6 and TRBJ2-3, with TRBD1 matching over 9 bases. V dropped 6 bases and J dropped 3; count of bases not matched to a gene: 8. The CDR3 contains 15 residues. In germline, CDR1 is SGHDT, CDR2 YYEEEE. The CDR3 sequence: CASNFEGQGTDTQYF. As DNA, the CDR3 is TGTGCCAGCAACTTTGAGGGACAGGGTACAGATACGCAGTATTTT.

The rearrangement links TRBV5-1 to TRBJ1-6, with a weak D call TRBD1 (6 bases). The CDR3 extends over 17 amino acids. Trimming pared 0 bases from V and 0 bases from J, leaving 10 bases between. Germline CDR1 is SGHRS and CDR2 is YFSETQ. The CDR3 region is CASSLGQGSSYNSPLHF. CDR3 nucleotide sequence: TGCGCCAGCAGCTTGGGTCAGGGGAGCTCCTATAATTCACCCCTCCACTTT.

The rearrangement uses TRBV6-5 and TRBJ2-5; TRBD1 is a possible D gene (8 bases). Trimming took off 5 bases at V and 4 bases at J, with 17 bases between the two ends. This CDR3 region has 15 residues. The germline CDR1 and CDR2 sequences are MNHEY and SVGAGI. The CDR3 DNA reads as TGTGCCAGCAGTAGAGCACAGGGGGGGTTAGAGACCCAGTACTTC. It specifies CASSRAQGGLETQYF.

This clone showed up just a few times. The chain employs TRBV5-5 and TRBJ2-3; the D is unclear. Germline V gives CDR1 SGHKS, CDR2 YYEKEE (reference sequence). V lost 1 base and J lost 1, with 10 bases in between. There are 15 residues in the CDR3. In nucleotides, the CDR3 is TGTGCCAGCAGCTTGTGGGTCCGGGGCACAGATACGCAGTATTTT. Protein: CASSLWVRGTDTQYF.

The chain joins TRBV12-5 to TRBJ1-3; D unclear. Germline assignment: CDR1 LGHNT and CDR2 FRNRAP. CDR3 size: 13 residues. V shed 5 bases and J shed 4 bases, with 9 bases lying between them. The CDR3 DNA is TGTGCTAGTGGTCCGGAGATGGGAAACACCATATATTTT. Translating it yields CASGPEMGNTIYF.

The chain recombines TRBV30 with TRBJ1-1; D possibly corresponds to TRBD1 (5 bases). CDR1 and CDR2 (germline): GTSNPN, SVGIG (reference sequence). This CDR3 has 18 amino acids. V shed 3 bases and J shed 1 base, with 24 bases lying between them. CDR3 bases: TGTGCCTGGAGCCCACCTCCAGGGATGGGTAGCCCGAACACTGAAGCTTTCTTT. Protein product: CAWSPPPGMGSPNTEAFF.

The V and J genes are TRBV7-2 and TRBJ2-5; 8 positions agree with TRBD2. CDR3 length: 17 residues. Germline loops: CDR1 SGHTA, CDR2 FQGNSA. After removal of 2 bases from V and 3 bases from J, the junction contained 11 bases not matched to a gene. CDR3 DNA: TGTGCCAGCAGCTTATGGGGCGGGGCGGGGGGAAAAGAGACCCAGTACTTC. Encoded protein: CASSLWGGAGGKETQYF.

This chain connects TRBV5-4 to TRBJ1-1; D perhaps matches TRBD1 (6 bases). This CDR3 has 15 residues. V was pared by 4 bases and J by 1 base, with 14 bases between. Germline CDR1 reads SGHNT; CDR2 reads YYREEE (reference sequence). The CDR3 protein is CASSPGQRKNTEAFF. CDR3 in DNA: TGTGCCAGCAGCCCAGGACAGCGGAAGAACACTGAAGCTTTCTTT.

The chain is built from TRBV29-1 and TRBJ1-1; D unclear. The germline V gene encodes CDR1 SQVTM and CDR2 ANQGSEA. The CDR3 has 12 amino acids. V lost 4 bases and J 1 base, leaving 7 bases between the germline ends. The CDR3 DNA sequence: TGCAGCGTTGGAGGAGGGAACACTGAAGCTTTCTTT. It codes for CSVGGGNTEAFF. Supplemented by reference TRBV29-1 and TRBJ1-1, the full variable domain reads SAVISQKPSRDICQRGTSLTIQCQVDSQVTMMFWYRQQPGQSLTLIATANQGSEATYESGFVIDKFPISRPNLTFSTLTVSNMSPEDSSIYLCSVGGGNTEAFFGQGTRLTVV.

This clone appeared a single time. The J gene is TRBJ1-3, the V gene TRBV5-6; 11 bases match TRBD1. V lost 4 bases and J lost 1; bases outside the gene matches: 4. This CDR3 is built from 16 residues. Per germline, CDR1 SGHDT and CDR2 YYEEEE. The CDR3 spells CASSHGQGASGNTIYF. In DNA form, the CDR3 reads TGTGCCAGCAGCCATGGACAGGGGGCGTCTGGAAACACCATATATTTT.